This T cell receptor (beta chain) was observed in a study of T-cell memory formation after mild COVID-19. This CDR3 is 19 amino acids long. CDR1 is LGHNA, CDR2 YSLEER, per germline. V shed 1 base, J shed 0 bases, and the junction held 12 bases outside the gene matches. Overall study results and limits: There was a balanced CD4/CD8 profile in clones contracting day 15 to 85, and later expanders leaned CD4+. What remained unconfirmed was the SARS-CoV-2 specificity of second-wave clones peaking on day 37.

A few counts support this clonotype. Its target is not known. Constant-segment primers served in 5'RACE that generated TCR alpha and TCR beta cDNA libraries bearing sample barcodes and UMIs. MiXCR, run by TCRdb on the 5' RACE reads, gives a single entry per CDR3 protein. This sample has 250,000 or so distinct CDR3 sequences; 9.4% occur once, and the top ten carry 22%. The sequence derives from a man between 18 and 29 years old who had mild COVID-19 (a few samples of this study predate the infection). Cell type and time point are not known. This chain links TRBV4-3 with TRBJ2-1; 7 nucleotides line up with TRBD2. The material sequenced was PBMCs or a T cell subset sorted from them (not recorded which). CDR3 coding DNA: TGCGCCAGCAGCCAAGCGAAGACGGGGGGTCCCTACTCCTACAATGAGCAGTTCTTC. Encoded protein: CASSQAKTGGPYSYNEQFF.